The 8 T cell receptor beta chains presented below share a single source sample, sequenced in a study of CD8 T cells in Susac syndrome. RNA totalling roughly 0.45 to 1 ug underwent reverse transcription with random hexamers. Using its own MiXCR run on the immunoSEQ multiplex PCR reads, TCRdb lists one record per CDR3 protein. The sample has roughly 330,000 distinct CDR3 sequences; about 91% are singletons. Material for sequencing was CD4+ T cells from PBMCs. The receptor source for this set is a human donor with multiple sclerosis.

The V call is TRBV20-1, the J call TRBJ1-2; D possibly corresponds to TRBD1 (5 bases). The germline V gene encodes CDR1 DFQATT and CDR2 SNEGSKA (reference sequence). Trimming took off 0 bases at V and 4 bases at J, with 9 bases between the two ends. There are 13 residues in the CDR3. DNA for the CDR3: TGCAGTGCTAGAGAGGGGGTTGGCTATGGCTACACCTTC. It yields the protein CSAREGVGYGYTF.

The chain recombines TRBV18 with TRBJ1-1; D ambiguous. This CDR3 is 14 amino acids long. Germline CDR1 is KGHSH and CDR2 is LQKENI. Trimming took 3 bases from V and 3 from J, leaving 11 bases between them. This CDR3 is CASSPQTGDTEAFF. CDR3 in DNA: TGTGCCAGCTCACCCCAGACCGGGGACACTGAAGCTTTCTTT.

This chain joins TRBV19 and TRBJ2-1; possibly TRBD2 for D (6 bases). The V gene's germline CDR1 is LNHDA and CDR2 SQIVND (reference sequence). Trimming left V 6 bases short and J 5 bases short, with 17 bases between. CDR3 size: 15 residues. DNA of the CDR3: TGTGCCAGTAGACCCCCCAGGGACTTCAACAATGAGCAGTTCTTC. This sequence encodes CASRPPRDFNNEQFF.

The rearrangement links TRBV7-9 to TRBJ2-5; D unresolved. The CDR3 has 13 residues. V was cut by 4 bases and J by 5 bases, with 11 bases left in between. CDR1 is SEHNR and CDR2 is FQNEAQ in the germline V gene (reference sequence). The DNA of the CDR3 is TGTGCCAGCAGCTATCGCGCAGCGGAGACCCAGTACTTC. Amino acid sequence: CASSYRAAETQYF.

The CDR3 coding sequence is TGTGCCAGCAGCTACGGACGGTCGGAAAAACTGTTTTTT. It is translated as CASSYGRSEKLFF. The chain couples TRBV7-2 to TRBJ1-4; D is undetermined. Trimming removed 4 bases from V and 8 bases from J, with 11 bases in between. The CDR3 sequence is 13 residues long. Germline CDR1 is SGHTA and CDR2 is FQGNSA.

The rearrangement joins TRBV2 to TRBJ2-3; TRBD2 is a possible D gene (6 bases). The CDR3 is made up of 21 amino acids. Trimming shortened V by 1 base and J by 6 bases, and 32 bases separated the two germline ends. CDR1 SNHLY and CDR2 FYNNEI come from the germline V gene. CDR3 coding DNA: TGTGCCAGCAGTGAAGATGATATCTTTTCCCCACCGGGAGCCCCGCCTGATACGCAGTATTTT. Residues: CASSEDDIFSPPGAPPDTQYF.

This clonotype came up once. In nucleotides, the CDR3 is TGTGCCAGCAGTCCACAGCTTAGCTCCTACGAGCAGTACTTC. Protein product: CASSPQLSSYEQYF. This chain uses TRBV4-2 with TRBJ2-7; D call uncertain. Trimming removed 6 bases at V and 0 bases at J, with 12 bases between. The CDR3 is 14 residues long. Germline V lookup: CDR1 LGHNA, CDR2 YNFKEQ.

The V and J genes are TRBV10-3 and TRBJ2-1; 14 positions agree with TRBD2. This CDR3 region has 15 residues. J lost 8 bases, V lost 6 bases, and 6 bases had no gene match. Germline V CDR1 and CDR2: ENHRY, SYGVKD. CDR3 in DNA: TGTGCCATCAGAGGCGGGACTAGCGGGAGCTATGAGCAGTTCTTC. Its protein product is CAIRGGTSGSYEQFF.